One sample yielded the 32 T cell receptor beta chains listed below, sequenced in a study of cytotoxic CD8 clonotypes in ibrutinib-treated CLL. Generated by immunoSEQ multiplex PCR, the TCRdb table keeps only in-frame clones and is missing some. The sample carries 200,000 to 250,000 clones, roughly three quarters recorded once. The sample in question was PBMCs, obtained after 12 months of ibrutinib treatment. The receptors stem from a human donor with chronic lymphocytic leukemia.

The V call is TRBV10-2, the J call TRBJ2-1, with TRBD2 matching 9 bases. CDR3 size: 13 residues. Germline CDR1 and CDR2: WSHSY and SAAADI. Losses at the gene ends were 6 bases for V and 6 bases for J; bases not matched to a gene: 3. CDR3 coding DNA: TGCGCCAGCAGCCGCGGGGGGGGCAATGAGCAGTTCTTC. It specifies CASSRGGGNEQFF.

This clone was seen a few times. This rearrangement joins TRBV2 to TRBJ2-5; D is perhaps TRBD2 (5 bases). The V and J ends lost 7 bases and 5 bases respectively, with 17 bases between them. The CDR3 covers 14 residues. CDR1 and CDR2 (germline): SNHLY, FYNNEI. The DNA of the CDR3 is TGTGCCAGCAAGTTGCGGGCCTTTGGGGAGACCCAGTACTTC. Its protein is CASKLRAFGETQYF.

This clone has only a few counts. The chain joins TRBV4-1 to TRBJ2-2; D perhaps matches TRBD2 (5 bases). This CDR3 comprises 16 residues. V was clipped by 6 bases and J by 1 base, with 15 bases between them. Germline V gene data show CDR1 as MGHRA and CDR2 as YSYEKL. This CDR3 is CASRRLSGENTGELFF. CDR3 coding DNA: TGCGCCAGCAGACGACTAAGCGGAGAGAACACCGGGGAGCTGTTTTTT.

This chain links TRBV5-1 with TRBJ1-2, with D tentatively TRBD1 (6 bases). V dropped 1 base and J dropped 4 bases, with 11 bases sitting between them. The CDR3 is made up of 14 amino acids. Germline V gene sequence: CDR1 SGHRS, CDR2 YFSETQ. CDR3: CASSLSQGSYGYTF. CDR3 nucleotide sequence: TGCGCCAGCAGCTTGAGTCAGGGGAGCTATGGCTACACCTTC.

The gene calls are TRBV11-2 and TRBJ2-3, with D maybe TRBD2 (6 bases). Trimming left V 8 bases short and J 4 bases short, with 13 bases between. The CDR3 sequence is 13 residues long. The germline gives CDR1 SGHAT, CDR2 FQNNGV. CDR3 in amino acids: CASRVGGADTQYF. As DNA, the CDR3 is TGTGCCAGCCGCGTGGGGGGAGCAGATACGCAGTATTTT. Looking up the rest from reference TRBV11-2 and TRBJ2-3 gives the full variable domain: EAGVAQSPRYKIIEKRQSVAFWCNPISGHATLYWYQQILGQGPKLLIQFQNNGVVDDSQLPKDRFSAERLKGVDSTLKIQPAKLEDSAVYLCASRVGGADTQYFGPGTRLTVL.

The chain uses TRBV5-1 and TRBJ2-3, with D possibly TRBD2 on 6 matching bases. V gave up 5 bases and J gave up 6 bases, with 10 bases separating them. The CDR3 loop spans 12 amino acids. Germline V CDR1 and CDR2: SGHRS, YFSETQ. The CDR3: CASREGRDTQYF. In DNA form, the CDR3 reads TGCGCCAGCAGGGAGGGGAGGGATACGCAGTATTTT.

The CDR3 DNA follows: TGTGCCAGCAGCCCACAAGGGGGGACTAACTATGGCTACACCTTC. Protein product: CASSPQGGTNYGYTF. The chain recombines TRBV9 with TRBJ1-2, with D perhaps matching TRBD1 (6 bases). V lost 4 bases to trimming and J lost 0 bases, with 13 bases between them. The CDR3 is 15 amino acids. Germline V gene sequence: CDR1 SGDLS, CDR2 YYNGEE.

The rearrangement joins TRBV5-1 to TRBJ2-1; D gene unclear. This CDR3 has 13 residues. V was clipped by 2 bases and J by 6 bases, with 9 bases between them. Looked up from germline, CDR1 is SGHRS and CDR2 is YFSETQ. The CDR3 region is CASSFGGFNEQFF. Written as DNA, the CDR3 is TGCGCCAGCAGCTTTGGTGGCTTCAATGAGCAGTTCTTC.

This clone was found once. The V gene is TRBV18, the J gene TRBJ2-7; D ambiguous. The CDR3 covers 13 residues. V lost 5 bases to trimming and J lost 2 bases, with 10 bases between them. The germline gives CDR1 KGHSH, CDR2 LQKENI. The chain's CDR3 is CASSAPLTYEQYF. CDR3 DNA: TGTGCCAGCTCAGCGCCCCTCACCTACGAGCAGTACTTC.

CDR3 DNA: TGCGCCAGCAGCTCGGACGGTCGCTGGGATGCTGAAGCTTTCTTT. Translated: CASSSDGRWDAEAFF. V usage is TRBV5-1 and J usage is TRBJ1-1; no clear D. Trimming removed 3 bases at V and 6 bases at J, with 18 bases between. The germline gives CDR1 SGHRS, CDR2 YFSETQ. The CDR3 is 15 amino acids.

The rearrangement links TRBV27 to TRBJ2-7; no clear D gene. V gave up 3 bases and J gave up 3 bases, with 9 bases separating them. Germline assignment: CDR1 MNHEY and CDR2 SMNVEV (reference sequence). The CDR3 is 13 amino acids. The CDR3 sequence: CASSFGELYEQYF. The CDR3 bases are TGTGCCAGCAGTTTTGGGGAACTCTACGAGCAGTACTTC.

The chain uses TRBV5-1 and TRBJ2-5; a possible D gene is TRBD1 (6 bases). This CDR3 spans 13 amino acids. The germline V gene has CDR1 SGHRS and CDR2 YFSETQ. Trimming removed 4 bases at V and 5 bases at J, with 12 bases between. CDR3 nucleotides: TGCGCCAGCAGCGGCGGACAGACGGAGACCCAGTACTTC. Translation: CASSGGQTETQYF.

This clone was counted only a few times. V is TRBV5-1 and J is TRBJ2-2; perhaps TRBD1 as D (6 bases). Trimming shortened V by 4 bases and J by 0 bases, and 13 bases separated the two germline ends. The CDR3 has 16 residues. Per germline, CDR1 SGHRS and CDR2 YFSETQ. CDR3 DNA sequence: TGCGCCAGCAGCGGAACAGGGCATTCGAACACCGGGGAGCTGTTTTTT. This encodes CASSGTGHSNTGELFF.

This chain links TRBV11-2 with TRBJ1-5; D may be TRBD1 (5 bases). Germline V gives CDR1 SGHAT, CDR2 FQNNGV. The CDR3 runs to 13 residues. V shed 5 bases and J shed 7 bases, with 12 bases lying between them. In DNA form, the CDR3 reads TGTGCCAGCAGCCCGAGTCGGGGCCAGCCCCAGCATTTT. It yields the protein CASSPSRGQPQHF. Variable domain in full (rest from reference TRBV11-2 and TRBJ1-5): EAGVAQSPRYKIIEKRQSVAFWCNPISGHATLYWYQQILGQGPKLLIQFQNNGVVDDSQLPKDRFSAERLKGVDSTLKIQPAKLEDSAVYLCASSPSRGQPQHFGDGTRLSIL.

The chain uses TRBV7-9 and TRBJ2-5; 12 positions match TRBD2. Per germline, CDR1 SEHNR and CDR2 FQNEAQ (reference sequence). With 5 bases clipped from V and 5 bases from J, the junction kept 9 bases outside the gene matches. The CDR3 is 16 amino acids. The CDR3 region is CASSHSASGGVETQYF. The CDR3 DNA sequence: TGTGCCAGCAGCCACTCGGCTAGCGGGGGGGTGGAGACCCAGTACTTC.

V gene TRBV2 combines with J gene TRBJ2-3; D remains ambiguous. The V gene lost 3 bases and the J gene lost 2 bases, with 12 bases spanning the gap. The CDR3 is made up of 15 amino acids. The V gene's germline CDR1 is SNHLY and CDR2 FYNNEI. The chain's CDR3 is CASSDLVSFTDTQYF. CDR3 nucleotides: TGTGCCAGCAGTGATCTAGTATCATTCACAGATACGCAGTATTTT.

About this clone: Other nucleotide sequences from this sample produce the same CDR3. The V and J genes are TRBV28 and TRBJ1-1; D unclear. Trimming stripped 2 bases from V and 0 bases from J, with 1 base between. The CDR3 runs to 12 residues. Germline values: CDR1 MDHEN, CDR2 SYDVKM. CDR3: CASSLLNTEAFF. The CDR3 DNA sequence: TGTGCCAGCAGTTTACTGAACACTGAAGCTTTCTTT.

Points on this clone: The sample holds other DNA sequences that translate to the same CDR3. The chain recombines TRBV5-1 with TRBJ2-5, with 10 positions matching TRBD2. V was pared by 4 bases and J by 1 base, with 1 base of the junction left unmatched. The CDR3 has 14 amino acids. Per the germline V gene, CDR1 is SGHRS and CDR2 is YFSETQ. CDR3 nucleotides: TGCGCCAGCAGCCGGACTAGCGGCCAAGAGACCCAGTACTTC. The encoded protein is CASSRTSGQETQYF.

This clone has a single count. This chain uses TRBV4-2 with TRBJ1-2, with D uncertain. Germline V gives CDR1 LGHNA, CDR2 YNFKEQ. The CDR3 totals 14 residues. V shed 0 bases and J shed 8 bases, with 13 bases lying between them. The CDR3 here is CASSQDTGVRGYTF. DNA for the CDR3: TGTGCCAGCAGCCAAGATACGGGTGTTCGGGGCTACACCTTC.

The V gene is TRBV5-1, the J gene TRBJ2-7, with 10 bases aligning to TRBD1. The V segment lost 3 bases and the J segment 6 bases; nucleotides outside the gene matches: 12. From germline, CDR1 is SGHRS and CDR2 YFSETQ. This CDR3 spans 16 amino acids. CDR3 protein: CASSSPAGQGLGEQYF. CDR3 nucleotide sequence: TGCGCCAGCAGCTCCCCAGCGGGACAGGGGTTAGGCGAGCAGTACTTC.

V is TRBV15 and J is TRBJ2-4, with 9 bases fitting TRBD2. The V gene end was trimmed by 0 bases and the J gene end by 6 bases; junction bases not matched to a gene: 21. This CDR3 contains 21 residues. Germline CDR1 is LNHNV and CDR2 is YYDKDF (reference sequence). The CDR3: CATSRDRWASGNSEDTNIQYF. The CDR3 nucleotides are TGTGCCACCAGCAGAGATCGGTGGGCTAGCGGGAATTCTGAGGACACAAACATTCAGTACTTC.

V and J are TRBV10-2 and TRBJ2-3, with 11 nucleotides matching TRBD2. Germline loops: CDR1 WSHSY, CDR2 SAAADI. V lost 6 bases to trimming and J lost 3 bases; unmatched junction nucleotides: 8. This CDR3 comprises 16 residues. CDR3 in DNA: TGCGCCAGCAGGGGTAGCGGGGGGGACCGTACAGATACGCAGTATTTT. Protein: CASRGSGGDRTDTQYF.

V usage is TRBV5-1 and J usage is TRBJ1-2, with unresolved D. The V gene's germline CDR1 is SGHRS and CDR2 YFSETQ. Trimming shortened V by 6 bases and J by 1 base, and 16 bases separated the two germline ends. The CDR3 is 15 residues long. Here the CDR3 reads CASTGPETGNYGYTF. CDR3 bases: TGCGCCAGCACCGGTCCCGAGACGGGTAACTATGGCTACACCTTC.

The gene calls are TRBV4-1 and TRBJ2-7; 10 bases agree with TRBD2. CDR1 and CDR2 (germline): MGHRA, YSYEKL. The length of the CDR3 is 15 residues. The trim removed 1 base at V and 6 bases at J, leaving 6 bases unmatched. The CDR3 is CASSQGAGGPREQYF. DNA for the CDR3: TGCGCCAGCAGCCAAGGAGCGGGAGGGCCTCGCGAGCAGTACTTC.

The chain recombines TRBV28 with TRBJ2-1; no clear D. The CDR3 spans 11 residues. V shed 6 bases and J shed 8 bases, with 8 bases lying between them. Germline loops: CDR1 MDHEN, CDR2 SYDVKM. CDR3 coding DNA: TGTGCCAGCAGCCTTCAATATGAGCAGTTCTTC. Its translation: CASSLQYEQFF. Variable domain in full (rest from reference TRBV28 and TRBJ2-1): DVKVTQSSRYLVKRTGEKVFLECVQDMDHENMFWYRQDPGLGLRLIYFSYDVKMKEKGDIPEGYSVSREKKERFSLILESASTNQTSMYLCASSLQYEQFFGPGTRLTVL.

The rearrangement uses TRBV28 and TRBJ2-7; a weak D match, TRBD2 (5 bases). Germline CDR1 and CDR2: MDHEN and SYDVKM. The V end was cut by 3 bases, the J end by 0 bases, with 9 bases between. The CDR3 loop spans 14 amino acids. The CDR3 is CASSFDYSSYEQYF. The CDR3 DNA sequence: TGTGCCAGCAGTTTCGACTACAGCTCCTACGAGCAGTACTTC.

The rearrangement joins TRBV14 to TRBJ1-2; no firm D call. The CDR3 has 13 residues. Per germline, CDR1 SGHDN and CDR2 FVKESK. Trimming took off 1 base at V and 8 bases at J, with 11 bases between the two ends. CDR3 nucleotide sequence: TGTGCCAGCAGCCAAGTTTGGTCTTGGGGCTACACCTTC. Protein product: CASSQVWSWGYTF.

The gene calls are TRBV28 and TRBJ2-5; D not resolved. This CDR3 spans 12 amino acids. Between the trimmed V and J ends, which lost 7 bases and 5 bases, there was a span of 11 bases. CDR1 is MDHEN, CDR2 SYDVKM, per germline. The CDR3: CASTRQAETQYF. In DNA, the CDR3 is TGTGCCAGCACTCGTCAGGCGGAGACCCAGTACTTC.

The CDR3: CASSIAQGGEAFF. As DNA, the CDR3 is TGTGCCAGTAGTATAGCACAGGGAGGTGAAGCTTTCTTT. The V call is TRBV19, the J call TRBJ1-1; D is perhaps TRBD1 (6 bases). V was pared by 1 base and J by 7 bases, with 10 bases between. Germline V gene sequence: CDR1 LNHDA, CDR2 SQIVND (reference sequence). The CDR3 has 13 amino acids.

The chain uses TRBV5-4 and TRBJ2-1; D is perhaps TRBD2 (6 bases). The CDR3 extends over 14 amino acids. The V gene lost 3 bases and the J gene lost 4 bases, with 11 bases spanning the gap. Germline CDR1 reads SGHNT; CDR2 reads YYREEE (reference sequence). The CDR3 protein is CASSWDFPYNEQFF. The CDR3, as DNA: TGTGCCAGCAGCTGGGACTTCCCGTACAATGAGCAGTTCTTC.

For the CDR3, the DNA is TGTGCCAGCAGCTTGCAGAGAGATTTCACGAATGGCTACACCTTC. This codes for CASSLQRDFTNGYTF. The chain couples TRBV7-8 to TRBJ1-2; no firm D call. CDR1 and CDR2 (germline): SGHVS, FQNEAQ. Trimming stripped 3 bases from V and 6 bases from J, with 17 bases between. The length of the CDR3 is 15 residues.

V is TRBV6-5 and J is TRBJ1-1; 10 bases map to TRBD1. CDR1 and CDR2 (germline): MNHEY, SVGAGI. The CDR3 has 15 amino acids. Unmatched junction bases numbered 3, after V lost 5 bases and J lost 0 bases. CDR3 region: CASSVGTGVNTEAFF. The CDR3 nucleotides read TGTGCCAGCAGTGTAGGGACAGGGGTGAACACTGAAGCTTTCTTT.